This TCR beta chain emerged from a study of T cells in lung cancer brain metastases. Overall study context: Median interval between primary and brain metastasis specimen acquisition was around 350 days.

J gave up 4 bases and V 4 bases, and 3 bases lay outside the gene matches. CDR1 is SGHDN and CDR2 is FVKESK in the germline V gene. This CDR3 region has 14 residues. Profiling relied on immunoSEQ multiplex PCR, and the TCRdb table lists in-frame clones only, not all of them. This table holds 3,500 or so clones, more than 75% found once. This clone was detected once. This sequence originates from a man in his 60s with non-small cell lung cancer. Sequencing input: tumor tissue from the primary lung tumor. The chain joins TRBV14 to TRBJ2-2; 7 bases are a match to TRBD2. The CDR3 loop reads CASSPGLTTGELFF. CDR3 bases: TGTGCCAGCAGCCCGGGACTAACCACCGGGGAGCTGTTTTTT.